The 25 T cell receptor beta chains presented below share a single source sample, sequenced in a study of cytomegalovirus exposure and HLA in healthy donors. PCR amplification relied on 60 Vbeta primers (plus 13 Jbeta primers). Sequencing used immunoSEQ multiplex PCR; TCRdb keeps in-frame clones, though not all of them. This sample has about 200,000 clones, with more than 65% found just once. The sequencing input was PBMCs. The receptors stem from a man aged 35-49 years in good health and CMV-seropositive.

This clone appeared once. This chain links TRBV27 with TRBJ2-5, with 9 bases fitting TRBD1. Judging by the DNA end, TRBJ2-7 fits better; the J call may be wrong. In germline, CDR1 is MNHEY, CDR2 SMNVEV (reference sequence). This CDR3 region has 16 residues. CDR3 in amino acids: CASSPYEDRGSYEQYF. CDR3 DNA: TGTGCCAGCAGCCCCTACGAGGACAGGGGATCCTACGAGCAGTACTTC.

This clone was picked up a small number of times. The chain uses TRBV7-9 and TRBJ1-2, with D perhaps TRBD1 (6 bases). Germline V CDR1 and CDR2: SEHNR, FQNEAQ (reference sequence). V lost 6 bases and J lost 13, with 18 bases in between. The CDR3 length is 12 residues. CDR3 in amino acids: CASRVEGQGFTF. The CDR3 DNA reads TGTGCCAGCAGAGTAGAGGGGCAGGGGTTCACCTTC. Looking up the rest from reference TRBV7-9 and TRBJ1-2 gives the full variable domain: DTGVSQNPRHKITKRGQNVTFRCDPISEHNRLYWYRQTLGQGPEFLTYFQNEAQLEKSRLLSDRFSAERPKGSFSTLEIQRTEQGDSAMYLCASRVEGQGFTFGSGTRLTVV.

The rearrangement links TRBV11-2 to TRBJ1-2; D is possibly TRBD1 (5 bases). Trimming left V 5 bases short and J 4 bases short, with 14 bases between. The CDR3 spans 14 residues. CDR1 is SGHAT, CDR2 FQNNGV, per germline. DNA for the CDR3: TGTGCCAGCAGCATCACAGGACCAAGCTATGGCTACACCTTC. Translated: CASSITGPSYGYTF.

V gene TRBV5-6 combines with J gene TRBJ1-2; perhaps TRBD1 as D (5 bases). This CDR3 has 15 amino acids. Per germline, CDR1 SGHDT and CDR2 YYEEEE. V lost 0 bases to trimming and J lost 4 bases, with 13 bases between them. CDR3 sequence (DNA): TGTGCCAGCAGCTTGGGGCCGGACACGCTCTATGGCTACACCTTC. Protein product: CASSLGPDTLYGYTF.

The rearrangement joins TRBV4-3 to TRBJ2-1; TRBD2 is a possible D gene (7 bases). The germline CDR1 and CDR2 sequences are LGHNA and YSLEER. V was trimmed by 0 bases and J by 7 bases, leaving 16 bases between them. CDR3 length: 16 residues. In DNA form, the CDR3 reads TGCGCCAGCAGCCAAGAGGAGGGGGGGGGTTCAAATGAGCAGTTCTTC. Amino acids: CASSQEEGGGSNEQFF.

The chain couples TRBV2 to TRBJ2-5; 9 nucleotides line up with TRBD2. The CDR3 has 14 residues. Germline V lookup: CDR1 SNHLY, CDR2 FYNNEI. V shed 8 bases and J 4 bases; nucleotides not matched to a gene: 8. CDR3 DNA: TGTGCCAGCTCGCGGCGGGAGGGGTCAGAGACCCAGTACTTC. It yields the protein CASSRREGSETQYF.

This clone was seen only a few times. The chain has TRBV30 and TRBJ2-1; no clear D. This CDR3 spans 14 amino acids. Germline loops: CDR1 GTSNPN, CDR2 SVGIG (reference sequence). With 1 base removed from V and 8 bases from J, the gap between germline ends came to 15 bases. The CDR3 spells CAWSGYGPHDEQFF. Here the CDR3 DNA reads TGTGCCTGGAGTGGATATGGGCCACACGATGAGCAGTTCTTC.

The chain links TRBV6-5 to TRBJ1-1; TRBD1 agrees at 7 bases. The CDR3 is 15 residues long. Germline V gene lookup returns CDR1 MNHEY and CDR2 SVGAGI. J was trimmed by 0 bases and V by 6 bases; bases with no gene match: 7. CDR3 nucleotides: TGTGCCAGCAGCCAACCGGGACAGCTGAACACTGAAGCTTTCTTT. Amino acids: CASSQPGQLNTEAFF.

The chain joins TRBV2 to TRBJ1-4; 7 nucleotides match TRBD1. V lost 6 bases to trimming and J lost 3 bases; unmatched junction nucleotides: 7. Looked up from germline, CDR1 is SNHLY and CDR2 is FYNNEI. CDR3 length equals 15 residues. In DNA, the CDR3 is TGTGCCAGCAGGTCAGGGGGACAGCCTAATGAAAAACTGTTTTTT. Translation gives CASRSGGQPNEKLFF. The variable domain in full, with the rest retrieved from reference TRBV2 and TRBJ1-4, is EPEVTQTPSHQVTQMGQEVILRCVPISNHLYFYWYRQILGQKVEFLVSFYNNEISEKSEIFDDQFSVERPDGSNFTLKIRSTKLEDSAMYFCASRSGGQPNEKLFFGSGTQLSVL.

The CDR3 DNA reads as TGTGCCAGCACTCCCCCTCTCCCGACAGTTTTATCCTACGAGCAGTACTTC. Residues: CASTPPLPTVLSYEQYF. J is TRBJ2-7 and V is TRBV28; TRBD1 might be the D (5 bases). The CDR3 spans 17 residues. Germline-derived CDR1 and CDR2 are MDHEN and SYDVKM. Trimming removed 7 bases from V and 1 base from J, with 23 bases in between.

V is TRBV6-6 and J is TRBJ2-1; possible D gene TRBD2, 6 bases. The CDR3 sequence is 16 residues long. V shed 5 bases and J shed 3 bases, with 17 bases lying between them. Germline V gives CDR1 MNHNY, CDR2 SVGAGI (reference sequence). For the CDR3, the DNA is TGTGCCAGCAGTCCCCTCGCGGGGAGCCTCTACAATGAGCAGTTCTTC. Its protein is CASSPLAGSLYNEQFF.

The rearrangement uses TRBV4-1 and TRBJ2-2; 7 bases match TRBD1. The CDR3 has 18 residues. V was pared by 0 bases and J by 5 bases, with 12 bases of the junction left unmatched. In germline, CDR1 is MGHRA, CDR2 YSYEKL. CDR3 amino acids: CASSQDGRGSKGTGELFF. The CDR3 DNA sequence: TGCGCCAGCAGCCAAGATGGCAGGGGGAGCAAAGGAACCGGGGAGCTGTTTTTT.

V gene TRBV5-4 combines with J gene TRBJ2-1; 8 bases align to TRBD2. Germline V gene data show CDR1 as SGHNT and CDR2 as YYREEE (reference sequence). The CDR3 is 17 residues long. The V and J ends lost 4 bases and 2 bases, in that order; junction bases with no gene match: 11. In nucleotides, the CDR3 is TGTGCCAGCAGCCTCCCCCTGGCGGGGGGTGCCTACAATGAGCAGTTCTTC. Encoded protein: CASSLPLAGGAYNEQFF.

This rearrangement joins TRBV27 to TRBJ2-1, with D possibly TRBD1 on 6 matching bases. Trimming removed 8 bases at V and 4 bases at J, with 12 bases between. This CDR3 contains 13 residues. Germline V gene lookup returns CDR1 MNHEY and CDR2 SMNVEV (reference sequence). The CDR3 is CASPRGTYNEQFF. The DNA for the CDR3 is TGTGCCAGCCCTAGGGGGACATACAATGAGCAGTTCTTC.

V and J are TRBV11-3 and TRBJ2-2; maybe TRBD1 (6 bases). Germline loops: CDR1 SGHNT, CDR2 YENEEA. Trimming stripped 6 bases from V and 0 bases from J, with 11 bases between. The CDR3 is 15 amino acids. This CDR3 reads CASRRGGSNTGELFF. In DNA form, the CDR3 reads TGTGCCAGCAGACGAGGGGGATCGAACACCGGGGAGCTGTTTTTT.

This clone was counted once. The CDR3 DNA reads TGCGCCAGCAGCTTGTCTCCGGGGGGTATCAATGAGCAGTTCTTC. Translated, it gives CASSLSPGGINEQFF. The chain uses TRBV5-1 and TRBJ2-1; 7 bases are shared with TRBD2. Germline-derived CDR1 and CDR2 are SGHRS and YFSETQ. The CDR3 is made up of 15 amino acids. V lost 1 base, J lost 6 bases, and 7 bases stayed unmatched.

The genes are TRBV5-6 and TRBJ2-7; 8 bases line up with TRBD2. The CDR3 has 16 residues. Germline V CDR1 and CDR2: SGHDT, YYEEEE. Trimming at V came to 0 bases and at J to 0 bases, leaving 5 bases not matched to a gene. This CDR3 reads CASSLAGRGSSYEQYF. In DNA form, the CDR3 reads TGTGCCAGCAGCTTGGCCGGGAGGGGGAGCTCCTACGAGCAGTACTTC.

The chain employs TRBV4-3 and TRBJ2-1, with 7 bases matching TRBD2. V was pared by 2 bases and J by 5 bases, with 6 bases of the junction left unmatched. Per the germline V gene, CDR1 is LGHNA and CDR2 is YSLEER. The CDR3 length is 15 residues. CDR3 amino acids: CASSQLGTIHNEQFF. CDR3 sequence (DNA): TGCGCCAGCAGCCAACTCGGGACTATTCACAATGAGCAGTTCTTC.

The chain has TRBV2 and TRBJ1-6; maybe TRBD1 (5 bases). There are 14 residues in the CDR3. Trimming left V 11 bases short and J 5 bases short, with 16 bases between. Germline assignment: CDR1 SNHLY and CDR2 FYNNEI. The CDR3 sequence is CAGGDGPNNSPLHF. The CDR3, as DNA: TGTGCCGGAGGGGACGGGCCGAATAATTCACCCCTCCACTTT.

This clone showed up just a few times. In DNA, the CDR3 is TGTGCCAGCAGTCCCGGGTCGGGCACCGGGGAGCTGTTTTTT. Amino acid sequence: CASSPGSGTGELFF. This sequence joins TRBV6-6 and TRBJ2-2; D is unresolved. The germline V and J ends were trimmed by 5 bases and 4 bases, with 11 bases remaining between them. Per germline, CDR1 MNHNY and CDR2 SVGAGI (reference sequence). This CDR3 has 14 residues.

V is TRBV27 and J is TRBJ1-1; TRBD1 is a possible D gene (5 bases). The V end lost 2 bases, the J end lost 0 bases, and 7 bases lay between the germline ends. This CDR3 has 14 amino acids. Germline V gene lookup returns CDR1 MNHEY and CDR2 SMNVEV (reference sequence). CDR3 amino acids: CASSLGRVNTEAFF. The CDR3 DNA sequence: TGTGCCAGCAGTTTAGGCAGGGTGAACACTGAAGCTTTCTTT.

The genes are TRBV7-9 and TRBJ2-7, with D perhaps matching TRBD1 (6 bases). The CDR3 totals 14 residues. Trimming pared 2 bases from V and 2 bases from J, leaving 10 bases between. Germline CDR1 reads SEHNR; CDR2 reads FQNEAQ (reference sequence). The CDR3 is CASSLSGEAYEQYF. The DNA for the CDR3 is TGTGCCAGCAGCTTATCAGGGGAAGCCTACGAGCAGTACTTC.

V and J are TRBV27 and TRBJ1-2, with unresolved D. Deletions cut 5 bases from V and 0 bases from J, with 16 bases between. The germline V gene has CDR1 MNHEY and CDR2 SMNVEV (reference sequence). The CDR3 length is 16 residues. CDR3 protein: CASSPSFAPANYGYTF. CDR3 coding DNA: TGTGCCAGCAGTCCCTCTTTCGCCCCAGCTAACTATGGCTACACCTTC.

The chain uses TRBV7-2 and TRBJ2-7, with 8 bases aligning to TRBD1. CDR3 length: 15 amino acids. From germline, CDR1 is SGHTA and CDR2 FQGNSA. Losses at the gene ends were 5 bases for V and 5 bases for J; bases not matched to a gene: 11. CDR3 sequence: CASSPRAGGGNEQYF. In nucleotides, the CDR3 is TGTGCCAGCAGCCCGCGGGCAGGGGGCGGAAACGAGCAGTACTTC.

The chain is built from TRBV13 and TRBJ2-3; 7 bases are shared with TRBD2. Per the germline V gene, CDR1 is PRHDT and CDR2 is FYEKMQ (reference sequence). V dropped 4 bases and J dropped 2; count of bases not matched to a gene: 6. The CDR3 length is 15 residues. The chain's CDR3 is CASSWEGRNTDTQYF. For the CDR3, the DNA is TGTGCCAGCAGCTGGGAGGGCCGCAACACAGATACGCAGTATTTT. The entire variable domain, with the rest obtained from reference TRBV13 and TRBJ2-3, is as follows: AAGVIQSPRHLIKEKRETATLKCYPIPRHDTVYWYQQGPGQDPQFLISFYEKMQSDKGSIPDRFSAQQFSDYHSELNMSSLELGDSALYFCASSWEGRNTDTQYFGPGTRLTVL.